This TCR beta chain appears in the sequencing data of a study of post-analysis software for immune sequencing data. Study information: Included among the disease courses, which were recorded for the cohort, were relapsing-remitting, secondary progressive and progressive-relapsing multiple sclerosis. Overall study results and limits: Controls showed significantly higher normalized Chao1 diversity than did multiple sclerosis patients. Patients carried 4 or 5 TRBV segments more frequently than controls did, and TRBV5-6, TRBV5-1 and TRBV20-1 were among them.

The CDR3 has 14 residues. The ends were cut back, 0 bases at V and 14 bases at J, with 18 bases in the middle. In germline, CDR1 is SGHKS, CDR2 YYEKEE (reference sequence). Unique molecular identifiers featured in each of the TCR beta cDNA libraries. When roughly 0.85 to 11 million T cells were used, they gave a few hundred thousand cDNA molecules. TCRdb reprocessed the PCR reads via MiXCR and lists one record per CDR3 protein. This table holds approximately 770,000 distinct CDR3 sequences, under 60% found once. This clonotype was picked up a small number of times. Its antigen is as yet unknown. Sequenced material: blood. The chain joins TRBV5-5 to TRBJ2-4; a weak D match, TRBD1 (5 bases). The TCR sequence derives from a girl aged 10 to 17 with multiple sclerosis. The CDR3 coding sequence is TGTGCCAGCAGCTTGGGGTTGCCAGGGTTTTTCGAGTACTTC. Its protein product is CASSLGLPGFFEYF.